This T cell receptor beta chain was found in a study of blood T cell repertoires in COVID-19. For the study at large: PBMCs, B-cell-depleted T cells, or T cells were the source of the cDNA or gDNA that made up the material.

Adults between about 18 and 95 years of age took part from some 25 US areas. Data came from immunoSEQ multiplex PCR; TCRdb stores just in-frame clones and leaves some out. The sample lists about 210,000 clones, roughly nine tenths occurring once. The sample consisted of PBMCs or T cells enriched from blood (not recorded which). The clonotype was recovered from a woman aged 18-29 years who had recovered from COVID-19.

The CDR3 spells CASSHGTGGAGYGYTF. Written as DNA, the CDR3 is TGTGCCAGCAGCCACGGGACAGGGGGCGCGGGATATGGCTACACCTTC. This rearrangement joins TRBV3-1 (or the pseudogene TRBV3-2) to TRBJ1-2; 12 nucleotides agree with TRBD1. The germline V gene encodes CDR1 LGHDT and CDR2 YNNKEL (reference sequence). The trim removed 3 bases at V and 5 bases at J, leaving 7 bases unmatched. The CDR3 length is 16 residues.